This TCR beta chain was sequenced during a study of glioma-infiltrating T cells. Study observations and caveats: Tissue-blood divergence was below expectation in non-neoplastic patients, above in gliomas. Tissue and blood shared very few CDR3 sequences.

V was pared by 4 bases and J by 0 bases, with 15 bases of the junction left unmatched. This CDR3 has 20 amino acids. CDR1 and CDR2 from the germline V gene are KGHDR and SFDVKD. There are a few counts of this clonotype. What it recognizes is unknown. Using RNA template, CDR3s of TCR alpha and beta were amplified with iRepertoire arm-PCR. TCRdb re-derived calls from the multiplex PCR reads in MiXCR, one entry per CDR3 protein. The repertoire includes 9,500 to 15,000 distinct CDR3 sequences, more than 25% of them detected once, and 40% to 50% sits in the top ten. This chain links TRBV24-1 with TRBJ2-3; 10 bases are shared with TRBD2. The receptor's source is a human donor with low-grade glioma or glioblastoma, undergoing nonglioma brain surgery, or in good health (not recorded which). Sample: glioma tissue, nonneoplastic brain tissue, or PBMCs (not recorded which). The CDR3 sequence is CATSERLAGGARGSTDTQYF. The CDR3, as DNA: TGTGCCACCAGTGAACGACTAGCGGGTGGAGCACGAGGAAGCACAGATACGCAGTATTTT.